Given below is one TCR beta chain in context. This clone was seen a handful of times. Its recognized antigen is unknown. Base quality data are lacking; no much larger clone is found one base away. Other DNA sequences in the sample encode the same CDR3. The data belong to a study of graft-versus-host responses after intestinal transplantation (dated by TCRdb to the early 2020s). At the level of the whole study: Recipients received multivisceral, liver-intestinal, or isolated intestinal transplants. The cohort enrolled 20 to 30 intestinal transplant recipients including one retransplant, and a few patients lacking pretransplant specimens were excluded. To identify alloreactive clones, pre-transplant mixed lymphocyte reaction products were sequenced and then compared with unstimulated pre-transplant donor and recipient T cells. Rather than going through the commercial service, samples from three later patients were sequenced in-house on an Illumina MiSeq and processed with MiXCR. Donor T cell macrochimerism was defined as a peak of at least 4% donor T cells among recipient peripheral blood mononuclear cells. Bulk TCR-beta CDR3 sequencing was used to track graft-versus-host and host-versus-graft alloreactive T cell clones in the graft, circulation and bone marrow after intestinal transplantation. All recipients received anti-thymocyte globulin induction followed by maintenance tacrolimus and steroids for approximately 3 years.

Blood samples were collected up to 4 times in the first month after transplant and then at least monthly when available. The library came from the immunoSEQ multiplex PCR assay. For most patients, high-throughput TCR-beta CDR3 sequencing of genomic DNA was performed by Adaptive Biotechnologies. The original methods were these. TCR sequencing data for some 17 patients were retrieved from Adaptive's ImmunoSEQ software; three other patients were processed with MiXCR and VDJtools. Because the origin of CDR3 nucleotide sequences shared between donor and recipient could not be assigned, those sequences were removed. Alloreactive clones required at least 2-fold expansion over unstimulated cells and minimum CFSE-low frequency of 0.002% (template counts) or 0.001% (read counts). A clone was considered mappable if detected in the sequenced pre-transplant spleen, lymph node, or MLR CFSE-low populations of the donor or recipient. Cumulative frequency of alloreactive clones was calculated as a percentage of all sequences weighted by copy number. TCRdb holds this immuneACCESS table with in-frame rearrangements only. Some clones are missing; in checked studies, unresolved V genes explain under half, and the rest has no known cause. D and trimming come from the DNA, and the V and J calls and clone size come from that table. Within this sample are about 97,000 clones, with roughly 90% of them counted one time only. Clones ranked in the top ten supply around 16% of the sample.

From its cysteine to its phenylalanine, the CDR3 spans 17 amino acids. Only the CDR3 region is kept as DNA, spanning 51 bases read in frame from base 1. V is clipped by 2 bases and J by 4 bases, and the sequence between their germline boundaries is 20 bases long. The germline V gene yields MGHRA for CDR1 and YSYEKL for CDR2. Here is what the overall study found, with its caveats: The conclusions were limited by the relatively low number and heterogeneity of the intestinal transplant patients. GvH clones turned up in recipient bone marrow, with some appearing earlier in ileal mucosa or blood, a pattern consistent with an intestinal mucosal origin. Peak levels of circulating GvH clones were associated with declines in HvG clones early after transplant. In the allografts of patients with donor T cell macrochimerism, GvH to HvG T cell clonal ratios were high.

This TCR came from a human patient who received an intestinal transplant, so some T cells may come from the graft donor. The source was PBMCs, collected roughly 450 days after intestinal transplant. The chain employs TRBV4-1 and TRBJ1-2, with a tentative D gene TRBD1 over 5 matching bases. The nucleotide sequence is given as TGCGCCAGCAGCCAAAGTTGGCAGACAGAGAGACTCTATGGCTACACCTTC. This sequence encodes CASSQSWQTERLYGYTF.